What follows are 2 T cell receptor beta chains derived from one specimen sequenced in a study of T cell responses to AZD1222 COVID-19 vaccine. The data were produced by immunoSEQ multiplex PCR, yet TCRdb's version contains in-frame clones alone and is incomplete. This table has about 150,000 clones, about nine tenths appearing once. The specimen comprised peripheral blood, sampled on day 0 of MenACWY control vaccination. The receptor source for this set is an adult in good health.

The chain couples TRBV9 to TRBJ1-5; no reliable D call. The CDR3 runs 16 residues. CDR1 is SGDLS and CDR2 is YYNGEE in the germline V gene. Trimming stripped 0 bases from V and 0 bases from J, with 10 bases between. The CDR3 nucleotides read TGTGCCAGCAGCGTAGGTGCCGAATATAGCAATCAGCCCCAGCATTTT. Protein sequence: CASSVGAEYSNQPQHF.

The rearrangement links TRBV5-1 to TRBJ1-1; D is unresolved. V gave up 0 bases and J gave up 10 bases, with 19 bases separating them. Germline CDR1 is SGHRS and CDR2 is YFSETQ. This CDR3 contains 15 residues. The DNA for the CDR3 is TGCGCCAGCAGCTTGGGCGCCGGCGATTTATTGATAGCTTTCTTT. Protein product: CASSLGAGDLLIAFF.